One sample yielded the 20 T cell receptor beta chains listed below, sequenced in a study of T cells in Graves' hyperthyroidism and ophthalmopathy (dated by TCRdb to about 2019). The library relied on multiplex PCR. Sequencer: Illumina HiSeq 2000. TCR beta CDR3 regions were amplified from RNA transcripts. The first round of RT-PCR for the TCR CDR3 was performed with the HTBI primer set and the Qiagen OneStep RT-PCR kit. Through fastp at Q25 and MiXCR, TCRdb rebuilt clones from the public reads, retaining in-frame beta chains. One record per CDR3 amino acid sequence lists the most common genes and DNA. This sample lists fewer than 550,000 distinct CDR3 sequences; less than 20% were detected once. The ten biggest clones cover roughly 14% of the sample. The sample consisted of blood. The receptors shown here come from a woman under 30 with Graves' hyperthyroidism.

This clonotype has a handful of counts. The chain combines TRBV4-2 with TRBJ2-2; weak D call: TRBD2 (6 bases). From germline, CDR1 is LGHNA and CDR2 YNFKEQ. There are 13 residues in the CDR3. The V end was cut by 3 bases, the J end by 6 bases, with 8 bases between. The CDR3 reads CASSHASAGELFF. In DNA form, the CDR3 reads TGTGCCAGCAGCCACGCTAGCGCCGGGGAGCTGTTTTTT.

This clonotype appeared a few times. J is TRBJ2-1 and V is TRBV6-4, with TRBD2 matching 8 bases. The J segment lost 0 bases and the V segment lost 3 bases, leaving 16 bases of the junction unmatched. Germline loops: CDR1 MRHNA, CDR2 SNTAGT. The CDR3 runs 20 residues. This CDR3 reads CASSEGVGTRIPSSYNEQFF. Here the CDR3 DNA reads TGTGCCAGCAGTGAAGGAGTGGGGACTAGAATCCCCTCCTCCTACAATGAGCAGTTCTTC.

This clonotype appeared a few times. The chain links TRBV5-1 to TRBJ2-5; 11 bases line up with TRBD2. Germline V gene lookup returns CDR1 SGHRS and CDR2 YFSETQ. The CDR3 is made up of 14 amino acids. Losses at the gene ends were 4 bases for V and 5 bases for J; bases not matched to a gene: 4. In DNA form, the CDR3 reads TGCGCCAGCAGCCCTAGCGGGAGGTCGGAGACCCAGTACTTC. Translated: CASSPSGRSETQYF.

CDR3 nucleotide sequence: TGTGCCAGCAGTTTATTAGGAAGGGGCACCGGGGAGCTGTTTTTT. It yields the protein CASSLLGRGTGELFF. The J gene is TRBJ2-2, the V gene TRBV12-3 or TRBV12-4; perhaps TRBD1 as D (5 bases). The length of the CDR3 is 15 residues. V was shortened by 2 bases and J by 4 bases, with 11 bases between the two germline ends.

This clonotype was observed at least ten times. The chain joins TRBV20-1 to TRBJ1-5, with D perhaps TRBD1 (5 bases). Germline V CDR1 and CDR2: DFQATT, SNEGSKA (reference sequence). This CDR3 region has 14 residues. The V end lost 3 bases, the J end lost 2 bases, and 11 bases lay between the germline ends. CDR3 coding DNA: TGCAGTGCTAGTTCAGGGTCCGGCAATCAGCCCCAGCATTTT. It translates to CSASSGSGNQPQHF.

A few counts support this clonotype. J is TRBJ2-1 and V is TRBV7-9, with D maybe TRBD1 (6 bases). Germline V gene sequence: CDR1 SEHNR, CDR2 FQNEAQ (reference sequence). The CDR3 extends over 12 amino acids. The ends were cut back, 5 bases at V and 8 bases at J, with 10 bases in the middle. CDR3 protein: CASSHAGDEQFF. The CDR3 bases are TGTGCCAGCAGCCACGCAGGGGATGAGCAGTTCTTC.

The CDR3 DNA is TGTGCCAGCAGCTTAAGGCGGGGAGGCCGTCTGGCCGGGGAGCTGTTTTTT. Translating gives CASSLRRGGRLAGELFF. V usage is TRBV7-3 and J usage is TRBJ2-2; a weak D match, TRBD2 (6 bases). Germline lookup yields CDR1 SGHTA and CDR2 FQGTGA. CDR3 size: 17 residues. Between the trimmed V and J ends, which lost 1 base and 6 bases, there was a span of 18 bases. The full variable domain, rest sourced from reference TRBV7-3 and TRBJ2-2, is GAGVSQTPSNKVTEKGKYVELRCDPISGHTALYWYRQSLGQGPEFLIYFQGTGAADDSGLPNDRFFAVRPEGSVSTLKIQRTERGDSAVYLCASSLRRGGRLAGELFFGEGSRLTVL.

Many counts were recorded for this clonotype. The DNA for the CDR3 is TGTGCCAGCAGCTTGGGAATGCAGGAGCCGTCGGGCACTGAAGCTTTCTTT. Translation gives CASSLGMQEPSGTEAFF. The chain joins TRBV5-5 to TRBJ1-1, with D hard to call. The V gene lost 0 bases and the J gene lost 4 bases, with 19 bases spanning the gap. Germline values: CDR1 SGHKS, CDR2 YYEKEE (reference sequence). This CDR3 region has 17 residues.

V is TRBV9 and J is TRBJ1-4; TRBD1 might be the D (5 bases). The V gene lost 4 bases and the J gene lost 6 bases, with 16 bases spanning the gap. CDR3 length: 15 residues. The germline CDR1 and CDR2 sequences are SGDLS and YYNGEE. The CDR3 reads CASSSSPTGDEKLFF. As DNA, the CDR3 is TGTGCCAGCAGCTCTAGTCCTACAGGTGATGAAAAACTGTTTTTT.

This clonotype has at least ten counts. The chain employs TRBV6-1 and TRBJ1-5; D gene unclear. The CDR3 has 14 residues. Trimming stripped 3 bases from V and 3 bases from J, with 9 bases between. Germline V gene data show CDR1 as MNHNS and CDR2 as SASEGT. CDR3 amino acids: CASSEWLINQPQHF. DNA for the CDR3: TGTGCCAGCAGTGAGTGGCTGATCAATCAGCCCCAGCATTTT.

This clonotype was seen repeatedly, ten times or more. The chain combines TRBV6-1 with TRBJ2-7, with no clear D. This CDR3 spans 12 amino acids. The germline V and J ends were trimmed by 0 bases and 6 bases, with 6 bases remaining between them. Germline loops: CDR1 MNHNS, CDR2 SASEGT. CDR3 nucleotides: TGTGCCAGCAGTGAAGCGCTGGGCGAGCAGTACTTC. Encoded protein: CASSEALGEQYF.

This clonotype has a count of ten or more. The chain has TRBV5-6 and TRBJ1-1; D not certain. Germline lookup yields CDR1 SGHDT and CDR2 YYEEEE. This CDR3 is built from 13 residues. V was cut by 0 bases and J by 3 bases, with 6 bases left in between. This CDR3 reads CASSLEAYTEAFF. DNA of the CDR3: TGTGCCAGCAGCTTGGAGGCCTACACTGAAGCTTTCTTT.

This clonotype has only a few counts. The chain couples TRBV2 to TRBJ2-7, with a weak D call TRBD1 (7 bases). Trimming removed 5 bases at V and 5 bases at J, with 10 bases between. Germline V CDR1 and CDR2: SNHLY, FYNNEI. The CDR3 sequence is 12 residues long. The CDR3 sequence: CASSPGGNEQYF. CDR3 coding DNA: TGTGCCAGCAGTCCAGGGGGGAACGAGCAGTACTTC. The full variable domain, completed using reference TRBV2 and TRBJ2-7, is EPEVTQTPSHQVTQMGQEVILRCVPISNHLYFYWYRQILGQKVEFLVSFYNNEISEKSEIFDDQFSVERPDGSNFTLKIRSTKLEDSAMYFCASSPGGNEQYFGPGTRLTVT.

As for this clonotype: At one boundary the junction diverges from the germline segment, which might be a read error. This chain connects TRBV2 to TRBJ1-1; 8 bases match TRBD1. Germline CDR1 SNHLY, CDR2 FYNNEI. The CDR3 is 14 residues long. CDR3 sequence (DNA): TGTGCCAGCAGGCCGACAGGGGTTAACACTGAAGCTCTCTTT. Its translation is CASRPTGVNTEALF.

This clonotype was detected many times. The chain combines TRBV6-1 with TRBJ1-5; possibly TRBD1 for D (6 bases). This CDR3 is 14 amino acids long. The V gene's germline CDR1 is MNHNS and CDR2 SASEGT. V was cut by 6 bases and J by 5 bases, with 14 bases left in between. The chain's CDR3 is CASRPQGLDQPQHF. In nucleotides, the CDR3 is TGTGCCAGCAGACCACAGGGTCTGGATCAGCCCCAGCATTTT.

This clonotype showed up many times. The chain has TRBV7-6 and TRBJ1-5; D gene unclear. V lost 0 bases, J lost 7 bases, and 10 bases lay in between. Germline V gives CDR1 SGHVS, CDR2 FNYEAQ. This CDR3 is built from 14 residues. The DNA for the CDR3 is TGTGCCAGCAGCTTAGCAGGGTCCGGGCAGCCCCAGCATTTT. Its protein is CASSLAGSGQPQHF.

This clonotype came up many times. The CDR3 DNA sequence: TGCAGTGCTAGATCGCGGGTAGATACTGAAGCTTTCTTT. Translation gives CSARSRVDTEAFF. This chain links TRBV20-1 with TRBJ1-1; D unresolved. Per the germline V gene, CDR1 is DFQATT and CDR2 is SNEGSKA (reference sequence). This CDR3 region has 13 residues. Trimming stripped 2 bases from V and 5 bases from J, with 12 bases between.

This clonotype was seen ten or more times. This chain joins TRBV20-1 and TRBJ2-7; weak D call: TRBD1 (6 bases). The V end was cut by 3 bases, the J end by 3 bases, with 18 bases between. The CDR3 is 15 amino acids. Germline V gene lookup returns CDR1 DFQATT and CDR2 SNEGSKA (reference sequence). CDR3 region: CSARSRQGQFYEQYF. The CDR3 DNA is TGCAGTGCTAGGAGTAGGCAGGGGCAATTCTACGAGCAGTACTTC.

This chain links TRBV6-2 or TRBV6-3 with TRBJ2-3; 14 bases match TRBD2. V was pared by 10 bases and J by 5 bases, with 8 bases of the junction left unmatched. The CDR3 totals 15 residues. Germline CDR1 MNHEY, CDR2 SVGEGT. The CDR3 DNA follows: TGTGCCACCAAGACTAGCGGGGGGGCCAAAGATACGCAGTATTTT. Its protein product is CATKTSGGAKDTQYF.

J is TRBJ2-5 and V is TRBV15; TRBD2 might be the D (6 bases). There are 11 residues in the CDR3. V lost 8 bases and J lost 4, with 8 bases in between. From germline, CDR1 is LNHNV and CDR2 YYDKDF (reference sequence). This chain's CDR3 is CATGLLETQYF. The DNA for the CDR3 is TGTGCCACCGGACTATTAGAGACCCAGTACTTC.